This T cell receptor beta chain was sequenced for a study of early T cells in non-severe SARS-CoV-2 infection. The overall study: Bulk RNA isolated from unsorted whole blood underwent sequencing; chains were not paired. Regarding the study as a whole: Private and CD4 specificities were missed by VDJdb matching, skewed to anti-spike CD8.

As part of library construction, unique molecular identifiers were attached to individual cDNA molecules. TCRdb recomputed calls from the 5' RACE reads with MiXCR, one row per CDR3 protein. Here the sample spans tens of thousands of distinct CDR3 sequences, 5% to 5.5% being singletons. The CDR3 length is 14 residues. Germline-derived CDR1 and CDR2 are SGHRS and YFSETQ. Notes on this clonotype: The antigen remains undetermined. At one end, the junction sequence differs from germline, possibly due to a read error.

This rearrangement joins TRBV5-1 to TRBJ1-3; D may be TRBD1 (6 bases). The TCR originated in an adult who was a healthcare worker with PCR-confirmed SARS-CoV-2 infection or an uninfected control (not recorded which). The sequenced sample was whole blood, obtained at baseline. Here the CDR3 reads CTSSPGIQGNSIYF. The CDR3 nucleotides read TGCACCAGCAGCCCGGGGATTCAGGGGAACTCCATATATTTT.